This T cell receptor (beta chain) was profiled in a study of T-cell reconstitution after alpha-beta-depleted transplantation in children. Study-wide results and caveats: About two months after transplant, alpha-beta T cells reportedly came from several hundred expanded graft clones. The authors attributed T-cell counts and diversity one year after transplant mostly to newly produced T cells.

V was cut by 2 bases and J by 0 bases, with 18 bases left in between. This CDR3 has 17 residues. Germline CDR1 and CDR2: SGHRS and YFSETQ. A word on this clonotype: Its cognate antigen is unknown.

During its preparation, the TCRbeta library received unique molecular identifiers. A single record per CDR3 protein comes from TCRdb applying MiXCR to the PCR reads. The data contain 300,000 to 350,000 distinct CDR3 sequences, roughly 21% of them singletons. The receptor was isolated from a male patient younger than 18 who had a stem cell transplant for acute lymphoblastic leukemia, so the T cells may come from the graft donor. The chain couples TRBV5-1 to TRBJ2-7, with D perhaps matching TRBD1 or TRBD2 (5 bases each). Sequencing was performed on PBMCs, mostly from graft donor cells, taken 180 days after TCRalphabeta/CD19-depleted stem cell transplant. This CDR3 is CASSFHLNGGDSYEQYF. Here the CDR3 DNA reads TGCGCCAGCAGCTTCCACCTCAATGGGGGTGACTCCTACGAGCAGTACTTC.